Below, one T cell receptor beta chain is given with its context. Its antigen is currently unknown. This sample stems from a study of shared clonotypes between healthy human individuals. Study-level results: Investigators collected only blood, and repertoires in tissues likely differ.

Authors' methods: Filtering differed because ImmunoSEQ produced junction-only sequences that carried no quality scores. Generated by immunoSEQ multiplex PCR, the TCRdb table keeps only in-frame clones and is missing some. V and J calls and clone size are those listed in that table; D and trimming were worked out from the DNA. The sample has 110,000 or so clones; under 70% are singletons. Free of recent acute infections or vaccinations, the donors were healthy HIV-negative adults. The sequencing sample was made of memory CD8+ T cells sorted from blood. Regarding subset: CD45RO+ cells pooled with CCR7-negative TemRA cells. The sequence was collected from a woman aged 25 to 39 in good health.

The CDR3 DNA follows: TGTGCCAGCAGTTTATTTGCGGGAGCCACCGGGGAGCTGTTTTTT. Encoded protein: CASSLFAGATGELFF. The chain uses TRBV27 and TRBJ2-2; 7 bases line up with TRBD2. Germline CDR1 reads MNHEY; CDR2 reads SMNVEV (reference sequence). This CDR3 is 15 amino acids long. The V gene end was trimmed by 1 base and the J gene end by 4 bases; junction bases not matched to a gene: 3.